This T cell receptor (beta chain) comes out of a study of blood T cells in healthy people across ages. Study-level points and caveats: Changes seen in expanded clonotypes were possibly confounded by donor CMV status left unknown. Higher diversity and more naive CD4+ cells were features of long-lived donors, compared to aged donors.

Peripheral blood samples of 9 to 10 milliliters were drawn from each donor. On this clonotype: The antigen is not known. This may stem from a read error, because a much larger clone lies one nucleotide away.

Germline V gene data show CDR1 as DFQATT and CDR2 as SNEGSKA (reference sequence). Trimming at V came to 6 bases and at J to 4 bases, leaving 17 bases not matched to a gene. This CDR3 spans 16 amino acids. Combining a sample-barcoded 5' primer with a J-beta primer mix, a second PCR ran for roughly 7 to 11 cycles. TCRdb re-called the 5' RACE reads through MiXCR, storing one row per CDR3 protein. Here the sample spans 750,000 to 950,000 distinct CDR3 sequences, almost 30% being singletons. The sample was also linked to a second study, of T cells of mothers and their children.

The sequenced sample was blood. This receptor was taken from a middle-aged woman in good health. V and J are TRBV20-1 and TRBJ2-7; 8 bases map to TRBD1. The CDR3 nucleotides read TGCAGTGCCACCTCAAGCCCCAGGGACAGGAATTACGAGCAGTACTTC. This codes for CSATSSPRDRNYEQYF.